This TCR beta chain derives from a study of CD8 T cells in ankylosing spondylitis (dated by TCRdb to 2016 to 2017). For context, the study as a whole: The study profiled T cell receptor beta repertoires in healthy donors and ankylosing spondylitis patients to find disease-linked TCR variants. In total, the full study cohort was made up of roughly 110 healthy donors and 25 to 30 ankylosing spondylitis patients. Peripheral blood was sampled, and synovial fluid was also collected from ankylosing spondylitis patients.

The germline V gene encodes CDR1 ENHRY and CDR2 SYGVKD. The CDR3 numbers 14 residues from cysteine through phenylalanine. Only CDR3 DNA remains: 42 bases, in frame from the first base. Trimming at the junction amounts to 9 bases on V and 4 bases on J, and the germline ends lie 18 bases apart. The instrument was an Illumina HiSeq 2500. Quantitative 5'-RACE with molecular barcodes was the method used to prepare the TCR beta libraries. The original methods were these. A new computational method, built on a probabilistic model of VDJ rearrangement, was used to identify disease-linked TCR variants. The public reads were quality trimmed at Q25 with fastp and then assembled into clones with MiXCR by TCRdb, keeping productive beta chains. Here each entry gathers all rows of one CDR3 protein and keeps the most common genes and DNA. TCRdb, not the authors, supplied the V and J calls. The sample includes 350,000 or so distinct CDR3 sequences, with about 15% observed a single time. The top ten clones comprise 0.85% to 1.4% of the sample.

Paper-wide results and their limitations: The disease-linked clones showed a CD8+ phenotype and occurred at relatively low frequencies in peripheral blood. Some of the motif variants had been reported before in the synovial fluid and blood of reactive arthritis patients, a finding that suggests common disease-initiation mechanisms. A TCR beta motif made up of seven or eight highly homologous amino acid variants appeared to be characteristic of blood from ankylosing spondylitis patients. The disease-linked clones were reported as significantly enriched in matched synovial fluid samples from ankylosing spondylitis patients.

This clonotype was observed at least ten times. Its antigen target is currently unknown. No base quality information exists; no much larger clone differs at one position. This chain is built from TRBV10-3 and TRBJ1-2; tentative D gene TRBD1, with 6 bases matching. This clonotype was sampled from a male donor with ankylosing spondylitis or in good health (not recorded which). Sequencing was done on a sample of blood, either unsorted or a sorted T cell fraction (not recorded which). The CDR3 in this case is CAIWDISGIYGYTF. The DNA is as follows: TGTGCCATTTGGGACATCTCGGGGATCTATGGCTACACCTTC.